The clone carrying this T cell receptor beta chain was recorded at least ten times. As yet, its antigen is unknown. One end of the junction is discordant with germline, which a read error may explain. The data stem from a study of Graves' ophthalmopathy and Graves' hyperthyroidism. Germline CDR1 is DFQATT and CDR2 is SNEGSKA (reference sequence). The length of the CDR3 is 14 residues. Newly diagnosed, the hyperthyroidism patients had under 2 months' duration and were aged 18 to 65. Amplification from RNA transcripts yielded the TCR beta CDR3 regions. Scientists carried out first-round RT-PCR using HTBI primers and then a second-round multiplex PCR. TCRdb used MiXCR to reprocess the multiplex PCR reads, holding one entry per CDR3 protein. The sample lists around 1.1 million distinct CDR3 sequences; about 36% were seen once. Study-wide findings and caveats: Blood contained most expanded thyroid clonotypes exceeding 0.001 frequency.

The sequencing input was peripheral blood or thyroid tissue (not recorded which). V and J are TRBV20-1 and TRBJ2-2, with 11 nucleotides matching TRBD2. The receptor comes from an adult man with Graves' hyperthyroidism. The CDR3 loop reads CSARGLAGTGELFF. The CDR3 region has the DNA TGCAGTGCCAGAGGACTAGCGGGCACCGGGGAGCTGTTTTTT.